This T cell receptor (beta chain) appears in the sequencing data of a study of blood T cell repertoires in COVID-19. Study summary: Acute-phase and convalescent COVID-19 samples originated in the United States, Italy and Spain.

In the original workflow: Using reference gene primer amplification, nucleated cell counts were estimated. Produced via immunoSEQ multiplex PCR; TCRdb's table is partial and in-frame only. The V and J calls and clone size were taken over from that table, and D and trimming were inferred from the DNA. The repertoire holds 200,000 to 250,000 clones, with about four fifths as singletons. With 0 bases clipped from V and 3 bases from J, the junction kept 3 bases outside the gene matches. The CDR3 length is 15 residues. In germline, CDR1 is SGDLS, CDR2 YYNGEE. The specimen was peripheral blood. This clonotype originated in a woman at least 80 years old with acute or convalescent COVID-19. This chain links TRBV9 with TRBJ2-1, with 7 bases matching TRBD2. CDR3 bases: TGTGCCAGCAGCGTAGGCCTAGCGGACTACAATGAGCAGTTCTTC. It specifies CASSVGLADYNEQFF.